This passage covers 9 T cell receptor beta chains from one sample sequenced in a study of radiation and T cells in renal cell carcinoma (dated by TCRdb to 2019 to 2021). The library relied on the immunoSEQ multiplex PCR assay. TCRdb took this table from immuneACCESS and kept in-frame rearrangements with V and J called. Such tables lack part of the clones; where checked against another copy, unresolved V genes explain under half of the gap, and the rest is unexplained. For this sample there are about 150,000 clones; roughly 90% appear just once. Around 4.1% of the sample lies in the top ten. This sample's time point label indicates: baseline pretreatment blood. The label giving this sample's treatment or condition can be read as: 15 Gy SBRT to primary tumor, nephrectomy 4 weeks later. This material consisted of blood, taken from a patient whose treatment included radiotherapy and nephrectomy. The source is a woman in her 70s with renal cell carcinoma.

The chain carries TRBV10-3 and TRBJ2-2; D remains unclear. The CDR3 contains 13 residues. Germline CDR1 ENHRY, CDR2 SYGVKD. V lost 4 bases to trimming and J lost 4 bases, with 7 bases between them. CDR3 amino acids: CAISGRVTGELFF. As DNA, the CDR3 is TGTGCCATCAGTGGCCGGGTCACCGGGGAGCTGTTTTTT.

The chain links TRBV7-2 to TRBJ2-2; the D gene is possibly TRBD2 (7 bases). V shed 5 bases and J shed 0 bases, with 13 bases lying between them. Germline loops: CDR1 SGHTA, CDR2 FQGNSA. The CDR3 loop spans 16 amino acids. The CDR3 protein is CASSPMGGPNTGELFF. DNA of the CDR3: TGTGCCAGCAGCCCAATGGGGGGGCCGAACACCGGGGAGCTGTTTTTT.

The CDR3 region is CASSEGPIRSLADTQYF. CDR3 DNA sequence: TGTGCCAGCAGTGAAGGGCCGATAAGATCCCTCGCAGATACGCAGTATTTT. This chain links TRBV6-1 with TRBJ2-3; no firm D call. The CDR3 length is 17 residues. Germline CDR1 is MNHNS and CDR2 is SASEGT. V was cut by 1 base and J by 4 bases, with 18 bases left in between.

CDR3 DNA sequence: TGTGCCAGCAGCTGGGAACAGGGTTCCTATAATTCACCCCTCCACTTT. It yields the protein CASSWEQGSYNSPLHF. This chain connects TRBV7-9 to TRBJ1-6, with D possibly being TRBD1 (6 bases). The V end was cut by 4 bases, the J end by 1 base, with 11 bases between. The CDR3 runs 16 residues. Germline loops: CDR1 SEHNR, CDR2 FQNEAQ (reference sequence).

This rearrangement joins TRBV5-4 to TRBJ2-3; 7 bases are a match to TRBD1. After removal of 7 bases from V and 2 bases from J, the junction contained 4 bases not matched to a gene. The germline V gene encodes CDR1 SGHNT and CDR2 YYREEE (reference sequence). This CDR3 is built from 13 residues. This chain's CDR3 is CASLDRPTDTQYF. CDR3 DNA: TGTGCCAGCCTGGACAGGCCCACAGATACGCAGTATTTT.

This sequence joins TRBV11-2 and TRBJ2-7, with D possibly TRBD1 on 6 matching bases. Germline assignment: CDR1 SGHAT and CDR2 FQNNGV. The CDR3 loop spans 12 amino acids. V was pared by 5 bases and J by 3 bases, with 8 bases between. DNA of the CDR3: TGTGCCAGCAGCGCGACAGGCTACGAGCAGTACTTC. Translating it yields CASSATGYEQYF. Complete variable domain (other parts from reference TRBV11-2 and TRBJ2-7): EAGVAQSPRYKIIEKRQSVAFWCNPISGHATLYWYQQILGQGPKLLIQFQNNGVVDDSQLPKDRFSAERLKGVDSTLKIQPAKLEDSAVYLCASSATGYEQYFGPGTRLTVT.

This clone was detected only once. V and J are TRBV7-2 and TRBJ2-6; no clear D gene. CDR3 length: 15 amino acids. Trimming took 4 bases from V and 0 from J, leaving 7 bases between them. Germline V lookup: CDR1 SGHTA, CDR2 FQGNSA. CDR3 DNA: TGTGCCAGCAGCTCCCGGATCTCTGGGGCCAACGTCCTGACTTTC. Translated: CASSSRISGANVLTF.

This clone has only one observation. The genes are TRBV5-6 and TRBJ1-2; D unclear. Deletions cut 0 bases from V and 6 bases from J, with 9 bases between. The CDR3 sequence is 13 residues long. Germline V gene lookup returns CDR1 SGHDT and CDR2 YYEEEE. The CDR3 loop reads CASSLVGIDGYTF. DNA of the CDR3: TGTGCCAGCAGCTTGGTGGGGATTGATGGCTACACCTTC.

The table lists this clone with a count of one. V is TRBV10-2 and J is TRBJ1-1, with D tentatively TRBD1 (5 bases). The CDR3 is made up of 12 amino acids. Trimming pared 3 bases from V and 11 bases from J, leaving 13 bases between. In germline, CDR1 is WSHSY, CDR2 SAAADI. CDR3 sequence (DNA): TGCGCCAGCAGTGAACCCCGGGACCTGGCTTTCTTT. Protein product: CASSEPRDLAFF.